The subject of this entry is one TCR beta chain. This clone's antigen is unknown. Base qualities are missing; no much larger clone stands one base away. TCRbeta CDR3 regions were amplified from genomic DNA using the immunoSEQ Assay, a bias-controlled multiplex PCR. As for how the authors treated the data: The number of nucleated cells in each sample was estimated from the amplification of reference gene primers within the assay. To quantify the absolute abundance of each unique TCRbeta CDR3 rearrangement, sequence reads were collapsed and filtered. Productive Simpson clonality was computed per sample as the square root of Simpson's diversity index over productive rearrangements. The clones in this table, taken by TCRdb from immuneACCESS, are in-frame only. Not every clone is retained; where verified, under half of the shortfall comes from an unresolved V gene, and the cause of the rest is unknown. That table is the source of V, J and clone size, and D and trimming were worked out from the DNA. The sample yields 150,000 to 200,000 clones; just under 90% were counted once. The ten most abundant clones make up about 4% of the sample.

The data stem from a study of blood T cell repertoires in COVID-19 (dated by TCRdb to 2019 to 2021). About the full investigation: Collaborator samples came from the United States, Italy and Spain and covered acute and convalescent phases of COVID-19. Subjects who had been exposed to COVID-19, were actively infected with it, or had recovered from it provided the deeply sampled blood TCRbeta repertoires that made up the dataset. The prospective study material was composed of cDNA or gDNA derived from T cells, B-cell-depleted T cells, or PBMCs. Samples came from the ongoing ImmuneRACE study (first 160 participants) plus 1,254 subjects from 6 global collaborators. The repertoires were released in a freely available public database meant as a resource for research on the immune response to SARS-CoV-2. Sample metadata almost always included a de-identified subject ID, COVID-19 status, age in years and sex. HLA class I and class II types, where available, came from metadata supplied by the sample provider rather than from assay-based typing. The paper's findings and limits, for the study overall: The amount of clinical and demographic metadata varied by source and participant and was provided uncurated.

A distance of 17 bases separates the germline ends of V and J, which lose 4 bases and 0 bases respectively. The cysteine opens and the phenylalanine closes a CDR3 of 17 amino acids. The entry retains the CDR3 DNA only, 51 bases that are in frame from base 1. As encoded in the germline V gene, CDR1 is SGHRS while CDR2 is YFSETQ. Collaborating institutions collected whole blood in K2EDTA tubes following their own protocols. For TCRbeta analysis, collaborators shipped samples in one of three forms: frozen whole blood, isolated PBMCs, or DNA extracted from either of those sample types. In this chain, TRBV5-1 is recombined with TRBJ1-3; the D gene remains uncertain. The receptor was derived from a man aged 18 to 30 with active or convalescent COVID-19. The sequenced sample was peripheral blood. The CDR3 protein: CASSLEGVGSSGNTIYF. Read as DNA, the sequence is TGCGCCAGCAGCCTAGAAGGTGTTGGGAGCTCTGGAAACACCATATATTTT.